Below, 20 T cell receptor beta chains from the same sample are listed, as sequenced in a study of CD8+ T cells in alopecia areata. Markers including CD4, CD8alpha, NKG2D and NKG2ACE guided sorting of pooled cutaneous lymph node cells. Extracted RNA was reverse transcribed, and the resulting cDNA served as sequencing template. Profiled with immunoSEQ multiplex PCR; TCRdb holds only in-frame clones, not every one. The data list over 250,000 clones, none observed once; roughly 1.2% falls to the top ten. Material for sequencing was CD4+ T cells sorted from a lymph node. These receptors all stem from a C3H/HeJ mouse with alopecia areata. MHC haplotype: H2-k.

To note about this clone: Germline and genes here are mouse. The CDR3 end falls 4 residues outside the read, so it is completed with the germline J gene. The chain has TRBV13-1 and TRBJ2-3, with 8 bases matching TRBD1. The CDR3 runs to 16 residues. The germline V gene has CDR1 NSHNY and CDR2 SYGAGN. V was pared by 0 bases and J by 1 base, with 4 bases of the junction left unmatched. CDR3 protein: CASSDAGGFRAETLYF. The CDR3 DNA, read in part, is TGTGCCAGCAGTGATGCAGGGGGCTTTCGTGCAGAA.

This clone has only a few counts. Genes and germline come from the mouse. The missing CDR3 end, 4 residues past where the read stops, is filled in from the germline J gene. V gene TRBV5 combines with J gene TRBJ1-1, with 12 nucleotides matching TRBD1. Germline V gene sequence: CDR1 LGHNA, CDR2 YNLKQL (reference sequence). The CDR3 sequence is 15 residues long. V shed 5 bases and J 3 bases; nucleotides not matched to a gene: 4. Incomplete CDR3 DNA: TGTGCCAGCAGCTCCGGGACAGGGGGCGACACA. Its translation is CASSSGTGGDT. The full CDR3 sequence reads CASSSGTGGDTEVFF.

This clone came up a few times. Gene names follow the mouse nomenclature. Read data end 4 residues before the CDR3 end; the end is taken from the germline J gene. The chain links TRBV19 to TRBJ2-3; 14 bases map to TRBD2. Germline-derived CDR1 and CDR2 are FNHDT and SITEND (reference sequence). The CDR3 loop spans 15 amino acids. The junction had 4 bases not matched to a gene; V was cut back by 7 bases and J by 3 bases. The covered CDR3 bases are TGTGCCAGCGGGACTGGGGGGGCGCGAGCAGAA. Translating gives CASGTGGARAE. The whole CDR3 protein is CASGTGGARAETLYF.

On this clone: Germline and genes here are mouse. From the germline J gene comes the end of the CDR3, since the read stops 4 residues before it. The rearrangement uses TRBV5 and TRBJ2-5; TRBD2 aligns across 8 bases. The CDR3 length is 15 residues. Germline assignment: CDR1 LGHNA and CDR2 YNLKQL (reference sequence). Incomplete CDR3 DNA: TGTGCCAGCAGCCAAGAAGGGTCTGGGGGGGAC. The encoded protein is CASSQEGSGGD. The entire CDR3 protein reads CASSQEGSGGDTQYF.

A remark on this clone: Genes and germline are mouse. The read halts 4 residues ahead of the CDR3 end, with the missing end drawn from the germline J gene. The sample contains more than one DNA sequence encoding this CDR3. The chain employs TRBV19 and TRBJ1-2, with D possibly being TRBD1 (6 bases). The CDR3 totals 13 residues. Trimming stripped 2 bases from V and 4 bases from J, with 9 bases between. Germline V gene data show CDR1 as FNHDT and CDR2 as SITEND (reference sequence). The CDR3 bases that were read are TGTGCCAGCAGTATCAGGGGATCCTCC. Translating gives CASSIRGSS. The entire CDR3 protein reads CASSIRGSSDYTF.

The table lists this clone with many counts. Gene and germline names: mouse. Read sequence stops 4 residues before the CDR3 end, and the germline J gene provides the missing end. Additional DNA sequences in this sample encode the identical CDR3. This sequence joins TRBV19 and TRBJ1-2; 8 bases line up with TRBD1. Germline V gene lookup returns CDR1 FNHDT and CDR2 SITEND (reference sequence). The CDR3 spans 14 residues. J was trimmed by 0 bases and V by 4 bases; bases with no gene match: 2. The DNA read from the CDR3 is TGTGCCAGCAGTGACAGGGGATCAAACTCC. This gives the protein CASSDRGSNS. The whole CDR3 sequence is CASSDRGSNSDYTF.

Turning to this clone: Genes here carry mouse names. The read gets to within 4 residues of the CDR3 end, and the germline J gene fills in the rest. V usage is TRBV19 and J usage is TRBJ1-2, with a tentative D call TRBD1 (5 bases). Germline lookup yields CDR1 FNHDT and CDR2 SITEND (reference sequence). The CDR3 consists of 13 residues. Deletions cut 5 bases from V and 0 bases from J, with 8 bases between. The CDR3 DNA, read in part, is TGTGCCAGCAGGGACATATCAAACTCC. Translation: CASRDISNS. The whole CDR3 is CASRDISNSDYTF.

This clone has ten or more counts. Mouse names are used for the genes. The CDR3 is cut off 4 residues early in the read; its end comes from the germline J gene. Other DNA sequences in the sample encode the same CDR3. The J gene is TRBJ1-2, the V gene TRBV13-1; 8 nucleotides line up with TRBD1. Trimming cost V 3 bases and J 0 bases; bases outside gene matches: 1. Germline V gene lookup returns CDR1 NSHNY and CDR2 SYGAGN. The length of the CDR3 is 14 residues. CDR3 in amino acids: CASSAGGSNSDYTF. CDR3 DNA, as far as it was read: TGTGCCAGCAGTGCAGGGGGCTCAAACTCC.

As regards this clone: Gene names are mouse gene names. The read terminates 4 residues before the CDR3 end, so the remaining end is supplied by the germline J gene. The gene calls are TRBV19 and TRBJ2-2; D perhaps matches TRBD1 (6 bases). V lost 4 bases and J 4 bases, leaving 8 bases between the germline ends. This CDR3 region has 13 residues. CDR1 and CDR2 (germline): FNHDT, SITEND (reference sequence). The sequenced CDR3 bases are TGTGCCAGCAGTGGGGACACCACCGGG. Translation gives CASSGDTTG. The full-length CDR3 reads as CASSGDTTGQLYF.

This clone was picked up a small number of times. Mouse names are used for the genes. The read gets to within 4 residues of the CDR3 end, and the germline J gene fills in the rest. Different DNA sequences within this sample yield the same CDR3. This chain joins TRBV5 and TRBJ2-3; 8 bases map to TRBD1. The J segment lost 0 bases and the V segment lost 1 base, leaving 0 bases of the junction unmatched. The CDR3 length is 15 residues. CDR1 and CDR2 from the germline V gene are LGHNA and YNLKQL (reference sequence). CDR3 region: CASSQGTGSAETLYF. CDR3 DNA, as far as it was read: TGTGCCAGCAGCCAAGGGACAGGGAGTGCAGAA.

The table lists this clone with a few counts. The gene names here belong to mouse. The CDR3 is cut off 3 residues early in the read; its end comes from the germline J gene. The gene calls are TRBV13-1 and TRBJ1-6; 7 nucleotides match TRBD1. TRBJ1-6 is an ORF; its function is uncertain. Germline V gene data show CDR1 as NSHNY and CDR2 as SYGAGN. There are 13 residues in the CDR3. The V segment lost 4 bases and the J segment 7 bases; nucleotides outside the gene matches: 2. The CDR3 DNA, read in part, is TGTGCCAGCAGTAGGGGGCAAAATTCGCCC. It yields the protein CASSRGQNSP. The full CDR3 protein is CASSRGQNSPLYF.

A word on this clone: All gene names here are mouse names. The read finishes 4 residues shy of the CDR3 end, and the germline J gene is used to complete it. The chain couples TRBV1 to TRBJ2-5; D is unresolved. The germline V gene encodes CDR1 NSQYPW and CDR2 LRSPGD (reference sequence). V was trimmed by 3 bases and J by 1 base, leaving 5 bases between them. The CDR3 length is 13 residues. CDR3 protein: CTCSARDQDTQYF. CDR3 bases read: TGCACCTGCAGTGCGAGGGACCAAGAC.

Regarding this clone: Germline and genes: mouse. CDR3 DNA (partial): TGTGCCTGGAGTCTAGAATGGGACATGGGTGATTCGCCC. Encoded protein: CAWSLEWDMGDSP. The full CDR3 protein is CAWSLEWDMGDSPLYF. This chain uses TRBV31 with TRBJ1-6; a weak D match, TRBD1 (6 bases). The CDR3 is cut off 3 residues early in the read; its end comes from the germline J gene. TRBJ1-6 has ORF status, its function being uncertain. The V end was cut by 0 bases, the J end by 8 bases, with 17 bases between. The CDR3 spans 16 residues. Germline values: CDR1 GKSSPN, CDR2 SITVG.

In this sample, this clone turned up a few times. Genes and germline come from the mouse. The observed sequence ends 4 residues before the CDR3 terminus, with the missing tail filled in from the germline J gene. The genes are TRBV13-1 and TRBJ2-5; TRBD2 agrees at 12 bases. The CDR3 sequence is 15 residues long. The germline CDR1 and CDR2 sequences are NSHNY and SYGAGN. The CDR3 spells CASSADWGGKDTQYF. The CDR3 DNA, read in part, is TGTGCCAGCAGTGCTGACTGGGGGGGCAAAGAC.

This clone has a handful of counts. Genes and germline are mouse. The read ends 4 residues before the CDR3 terminus; that terminus is restored from the germline J gene. Different DNA sequences within this sample yield the same CDR3. The chain couples TRBV19 to TRBJ2-3; D might be TRBD2 (6 bases). The CDR3 sequence is 13 residues long. CDR1 is FNHDT and CDR2 is SITEND in the germline V gene (reference sequence). Trimming left V 5 bases short and J 0 bases short, with 7 bases between. The part of the CDR3 DNA that was read is TGTGCCAGCAGGGGGACTAGTGCAGAA. Translating it yields CASRGTSAE. The whole CDR3 sequence is CASRGTSAETLYF.

In its sample, this clone was seen a few times. Gene names and germline match the mouse. The read finishes 4 residues shy of the CDR3 end, and the germline J gene is used to complete it. This chain links TRBV5 with TRBJ1-1, with a weak D call TRBD1 (5 bases). This CDR3 region has 14 residues. The germline V and J ends were trimmed by 1 base and 3 bases, with 9 bases remaining between them. Germline V gene sequence: CDR1 LGHNA, CDR2 YNLKQL (reference sequence). Partial CDR3 DNA: TGTGCCAGCAGCCAAGCCAGGGTCGACACA. Its protein is CASSQARVDT. The CDR3 in its entirety is CASSQARVDTEVFF.

About this clone itself: The genes and germline here are from mouse. Sequencing ends 4 residues short of the CDR3 end; the germline J gene provides the rest. The same CDR3 can be traced to other DNA sequences in this sample. This chain uses TRBV19 with TRBJ2-5; 10 nucleotides match TRBD1. This CDR3 contains 13 residues. CDR1 and CDR2 (germline): FNHDT, SITEND (reference sequence). The CDR3 sequence: CASSRQGADTQYF. The CDR3 bases that were read are TGTGCCAGCAGTAGACAGGGGGCTGAC.

This clone was detected only a few times. The listed genes are named as in mouse. The read halts 4 residues ahead of the CDR3 end, with the missing end drawn from the germline J gene. This same CDR3 is encoded by further DNA sequences in the sample. The rearrangement links TRBV13-3 to TRBJ2-2, with no clear D. Deletions cut 1 base from V and 0 bases from J, with 4 bases between. From germline, CDR1 is NNHDY and CDR2 SYVADS. The CDR3 loop spans 14 amino acids. The CDR3 DNA, read in part, is TGTGCCAGCAGTGATCAGCCAAACACCGGG. Protein: CASSDQPNTG. The full CDR3 sequence reads CASSDQPNTGQLYF. The full variable domain, in which reference TRBV13-3 and TRBJ2-2 provide the parts outside the CDR3, is EAAVTQSPRSKVAVTGGKVTLSCHQTNNHDYMYWYRQDTGHGLRLIHYSYVADSTEKGDIPDGYKASRPSQENFSLILELASLSQTAVYFCASSDQPNTGQLYFGEGSKLTVL.

This clone was detected ten times or more. The germline and genes are mouse ones. From the germline J gene comes the end of the CDR3, since the read stops 4 residues before it. The chain uses TRBV17 and TRBJ2-3, with D hard to call. The CDR3 is 13 residues long. Trimming cost V 2 bases and J 4 bases, with 7 bases left between them. The germline gives CDR1 MNHDT, CDR2 YYDKIL. Here the CDR3 reads CASSRNSPETLYF. The CDR3 bases that were read are TGTGCTAGCAGTAGAAACAGTCCAGAA.

Comments on this clone: This may be a read error: a much more frequent sequence differs by one nucleotide. Gene labels here are mouse ones. Sequencing ends 4 residues short of the CDR3 end; the germline J gene provides the rest. Other DNA sequences from this sample encode an identical CDR3 as well. The chain joins TRBV31 to TRBJ2-3, with 7 bases aligning to TRBD1. CDR1 is GKSSPN and CDR2 is SITVG in the germline V gene. This CDR3 region has 14 residues. V lost 1 base and J lost 0; bases outside the gene matches: 1. CDR3 amino acids: CAWSPGGSAETLYF. CDR3 DNA, as far as it was read: TGTGCCTGGAGTCCAGGGGGTAGTGCAGAA.